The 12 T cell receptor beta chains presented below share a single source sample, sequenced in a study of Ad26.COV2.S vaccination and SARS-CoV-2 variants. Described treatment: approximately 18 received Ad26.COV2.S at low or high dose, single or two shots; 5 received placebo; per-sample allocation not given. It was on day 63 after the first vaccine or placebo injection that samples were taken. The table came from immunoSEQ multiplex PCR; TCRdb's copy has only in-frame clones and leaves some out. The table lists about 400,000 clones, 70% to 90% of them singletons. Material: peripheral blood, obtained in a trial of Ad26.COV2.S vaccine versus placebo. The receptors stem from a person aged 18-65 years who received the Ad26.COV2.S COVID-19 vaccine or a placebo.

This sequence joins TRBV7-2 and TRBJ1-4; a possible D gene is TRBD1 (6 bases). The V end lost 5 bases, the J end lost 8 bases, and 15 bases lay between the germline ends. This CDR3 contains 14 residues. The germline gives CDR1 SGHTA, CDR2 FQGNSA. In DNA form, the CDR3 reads TGTGCCAGCAGCCCGTCGGGACATGGAGAAAAACTGTTTTTT. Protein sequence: CASSPSGHGEKLFF. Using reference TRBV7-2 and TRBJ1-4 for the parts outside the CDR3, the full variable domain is GAGVSQSPSNKVTEKGKDVELRCDPISGHTALYWYRQSLGQGLEFLIYFQGNSAPDKSGLPSDRFSAERTGGSVSTLTIQRTQQEDSAVYLCASSPSGHGEKLFFGSGTQLSVL.

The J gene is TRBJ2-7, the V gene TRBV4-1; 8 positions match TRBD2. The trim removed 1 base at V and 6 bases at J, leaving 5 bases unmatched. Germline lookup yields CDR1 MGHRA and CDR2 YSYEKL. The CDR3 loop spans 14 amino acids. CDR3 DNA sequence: TGCGCCAGCAGCCAAGGGCTAGCGGGTAGCGAGCAGTACTTC. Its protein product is CASSQGLAGSEQYF.

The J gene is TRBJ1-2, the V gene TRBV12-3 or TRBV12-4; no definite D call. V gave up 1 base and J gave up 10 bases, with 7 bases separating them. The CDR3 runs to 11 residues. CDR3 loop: CASSLGIYYTF. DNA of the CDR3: TGTGCCAGCAGTTTAGGCATTTACTACACCTTC.

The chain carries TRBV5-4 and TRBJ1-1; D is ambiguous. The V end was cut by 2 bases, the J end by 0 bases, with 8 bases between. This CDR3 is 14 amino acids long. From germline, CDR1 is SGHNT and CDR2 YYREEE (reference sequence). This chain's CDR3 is CASSLPALNTEAFF. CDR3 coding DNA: TGTGCCAGCAGCTTACCAGCCTTGAACACTGAAGCTTTCTTT.

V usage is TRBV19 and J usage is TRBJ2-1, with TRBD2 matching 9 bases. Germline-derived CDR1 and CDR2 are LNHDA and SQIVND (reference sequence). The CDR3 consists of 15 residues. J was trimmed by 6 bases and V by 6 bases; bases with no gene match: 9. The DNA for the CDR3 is TGTGCCAGTAGGATGCCGGGACTAGCAGTCAATGAGCAGTTCTTC. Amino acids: CASRMPGLAVNEQFF. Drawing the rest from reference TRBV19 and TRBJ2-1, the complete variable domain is DGGITQSPKYLFRKEGQNVTLSCEQNLNHDAMYWYRQDPGQGLRLIYYSQIVNDFQKGDIAEGYSVSREKKESFPLTVTSAQKNPTAFYLCASRMPGLAVNEQFFGPGTRLTVL.

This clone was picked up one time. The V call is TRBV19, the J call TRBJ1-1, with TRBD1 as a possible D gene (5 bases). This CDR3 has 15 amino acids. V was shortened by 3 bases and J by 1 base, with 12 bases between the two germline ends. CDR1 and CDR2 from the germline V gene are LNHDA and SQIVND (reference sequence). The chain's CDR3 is CASSIGYGANTEAFF. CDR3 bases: TGTGCCAGTAGTATCGGGTACGGGGCGAACACTGAAGCTTTCTTT.

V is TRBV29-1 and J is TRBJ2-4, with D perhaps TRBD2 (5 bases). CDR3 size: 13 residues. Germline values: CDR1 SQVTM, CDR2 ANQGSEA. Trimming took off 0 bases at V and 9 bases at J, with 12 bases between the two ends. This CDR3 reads CSVEDRGLGIQYF. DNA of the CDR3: TGCAGCGTTGAAGATCGGGGATTGGGCATTCAGTACTTC.

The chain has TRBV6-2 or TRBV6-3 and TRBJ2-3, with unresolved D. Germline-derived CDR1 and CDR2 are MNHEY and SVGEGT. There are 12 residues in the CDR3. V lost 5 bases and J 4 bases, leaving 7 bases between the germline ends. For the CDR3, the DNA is TGTGCCAGCAGTCCCTCGCCAGATACGCAGTATTTT. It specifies CASSPSPDTQYF.

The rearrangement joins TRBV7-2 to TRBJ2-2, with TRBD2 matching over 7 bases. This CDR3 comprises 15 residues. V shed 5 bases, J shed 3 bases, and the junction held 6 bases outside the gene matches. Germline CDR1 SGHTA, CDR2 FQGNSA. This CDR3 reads CASSLQREHTGELFF. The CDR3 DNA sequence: TGTGCCAGCAGCCTACAGCGGGAACACACCGGGGAGCTGTTTTTT.

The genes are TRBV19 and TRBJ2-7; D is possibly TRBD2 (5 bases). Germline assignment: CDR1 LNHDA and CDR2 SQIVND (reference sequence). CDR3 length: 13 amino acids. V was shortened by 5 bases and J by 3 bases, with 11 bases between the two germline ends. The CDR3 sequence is CASSALAGYEQYF. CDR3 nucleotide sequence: TGTGCCAGTAGTGCCCTAGCTGGCTACGAGCAGTACTTC.

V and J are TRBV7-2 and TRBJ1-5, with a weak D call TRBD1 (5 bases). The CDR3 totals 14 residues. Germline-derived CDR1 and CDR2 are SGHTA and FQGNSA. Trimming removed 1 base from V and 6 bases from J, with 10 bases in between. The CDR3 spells CASSLEGLGQPQHF. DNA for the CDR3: TGTGCCAGCAGCTTAGAGGGGCTTGGTCAGCCCCAGCATTTT.

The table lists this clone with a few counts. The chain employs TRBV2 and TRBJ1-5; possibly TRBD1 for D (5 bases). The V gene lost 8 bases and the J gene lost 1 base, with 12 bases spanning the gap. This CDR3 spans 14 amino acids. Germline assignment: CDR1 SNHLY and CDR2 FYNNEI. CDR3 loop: CASSLGGSNQPQHF. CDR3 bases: TGTGCCAGCTCGCTGGGGGGGAGCAATCAGCCCCAGCATTTT.